The clone carrying this T cell receptor (beta chain) has ten or more counts. Its specificity is not known. Some clones are missing from TCRdb's copy, which holds only in-frame ones; the method was immunoSEQ multiplex PCR. The sample was found to contain 12,000 or so clones, and every one recurs. This entry is derived from a study of T cells after posttransplantation cyclophosphamide. Overall study findings and caveats: Later blood repertoires were often dominated by clones from the donor CD8+ memory compartment.

V gave up 5 bases and J gave up 1 base; unmatched junction bases: 7. Germline-derived CDR1 and CDR2 are LNHDA and SQIVND (reference sequence). There are 15 residues in the CDR3. The sequencing sample was made of PBMCs. The V call is TRBV19, the J call TRBJ1-1; 7 bases map to TRBD1. The receptor was isolated from a woman in her forties in good health, CMV-negative, and a related stem cell transplant donor. CDR3 nucleotides: TGTGCCAGTAGTCTACAGACAGGGAGGAACACTGAAGCTTTCTTT. It encodes CASSLQTGRNTEAFF.